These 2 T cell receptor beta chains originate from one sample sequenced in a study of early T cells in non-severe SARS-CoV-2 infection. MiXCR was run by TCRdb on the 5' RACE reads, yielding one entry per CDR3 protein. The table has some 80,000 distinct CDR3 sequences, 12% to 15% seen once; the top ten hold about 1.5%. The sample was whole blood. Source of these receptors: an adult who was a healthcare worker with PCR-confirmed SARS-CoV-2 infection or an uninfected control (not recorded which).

The CDR3 nucleotides are TGTGCCAGCAGCCAGCGAGGACTAGCGGGGGGGTTGTTCTTC. The encoded protein is CASSQRGLAGGLFF. The chain recombines TRBV3-1 with TRBJ2-1, with TRBD2 identical over 15 bases. This CDR3 is built from 14 residues. The V and J ends lost 3 bases and 15 bases, in that order; junction bases with no gene match: 6. CDR1 LGHDT and CDR2 YNNKEL come from the germline V gene (reference sequence).

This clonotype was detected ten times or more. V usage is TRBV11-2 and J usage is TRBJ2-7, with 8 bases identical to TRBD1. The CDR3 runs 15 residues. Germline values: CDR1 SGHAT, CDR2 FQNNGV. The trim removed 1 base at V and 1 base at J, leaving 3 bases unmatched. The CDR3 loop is CASSLADRGSYEQYF. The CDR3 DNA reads TGTGCCAGCAGCTTAGCCGACAGGGGTTCCTACGAGCAGTACTTC.